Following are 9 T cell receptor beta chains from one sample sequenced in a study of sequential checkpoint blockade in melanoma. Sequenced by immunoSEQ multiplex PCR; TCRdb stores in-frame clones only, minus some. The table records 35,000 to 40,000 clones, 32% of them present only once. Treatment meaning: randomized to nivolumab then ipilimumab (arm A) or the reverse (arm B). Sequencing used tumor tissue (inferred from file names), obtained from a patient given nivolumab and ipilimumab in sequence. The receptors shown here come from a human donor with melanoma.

CDR3 DNA sequence: TGTGCCTGGAGTGGGTCTAGCCCATGGAGCAATCAGCCCCAGCATTTT. Its translation: CAWSGSSPWSNQPQHF. V and J are TRBV30 and TRBJ1-5, with D unclear. Germline V gives CDR1 GTSNPN, CDR2 SVGIG (reference sequence). The length of the CDR3 is 16 residues. The V end lost 1 base, the J end lost 1 base, and 14 bases lay between the germline ends.

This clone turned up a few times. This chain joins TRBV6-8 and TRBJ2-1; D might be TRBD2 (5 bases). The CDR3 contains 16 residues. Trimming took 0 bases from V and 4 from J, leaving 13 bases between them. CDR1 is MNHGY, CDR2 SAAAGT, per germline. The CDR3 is CASSYSSGEIYNEQFF. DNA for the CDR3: TGTGCCAGCAGTTACTCGAGTGGGGAGATTTACAATGAGCAGTTCTTC.

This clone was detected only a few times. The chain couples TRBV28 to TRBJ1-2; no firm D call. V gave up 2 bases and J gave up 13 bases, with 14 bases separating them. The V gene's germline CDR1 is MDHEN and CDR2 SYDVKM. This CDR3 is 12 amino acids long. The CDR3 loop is CASSLGPFRGTF. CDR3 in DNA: TGTGCCAGCAGTTTAGGACCGTTCCGGGGCACCTTC.

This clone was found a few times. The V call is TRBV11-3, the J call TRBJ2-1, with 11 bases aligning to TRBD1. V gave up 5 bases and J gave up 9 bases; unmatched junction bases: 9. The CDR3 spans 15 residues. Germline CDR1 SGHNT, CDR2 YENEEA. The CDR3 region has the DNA TGTGCCAGCAGCCTGGCGGGACAGGGGGTTGGTGAGCAGTTCTTC. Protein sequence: CASSLAGQGVGEQFF.

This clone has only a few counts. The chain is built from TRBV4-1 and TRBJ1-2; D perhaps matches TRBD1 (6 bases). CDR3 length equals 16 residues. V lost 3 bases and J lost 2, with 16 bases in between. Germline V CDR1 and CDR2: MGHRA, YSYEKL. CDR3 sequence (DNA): TGCGCCAGCAGCCACCCCTGGGCAGGGGCCAACTATGGCTACACCTTC. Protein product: CASSHPWAGANYGYTF.

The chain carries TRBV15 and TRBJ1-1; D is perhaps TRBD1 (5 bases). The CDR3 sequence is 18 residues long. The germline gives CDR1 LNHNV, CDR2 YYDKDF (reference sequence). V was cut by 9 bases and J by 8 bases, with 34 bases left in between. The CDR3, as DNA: TGTGCCACTGGGGAGGGGATCCTAAGCGGGAGATCGTTTGGCGAAGCTTTCTTT. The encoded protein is CATGEGILSGRSFGEAFF. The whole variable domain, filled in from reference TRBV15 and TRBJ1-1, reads DAMVIQNPRYQVTQFGKPVTLSCSQTLNHNVMYWYQQKSSQAPKLLFHYYDKDFNNEADTPDNFQSRRPNTSFCFLDIRSPGLGDTAMYLCATGEGILSGRSFGEAFFGQGTRLTVV.

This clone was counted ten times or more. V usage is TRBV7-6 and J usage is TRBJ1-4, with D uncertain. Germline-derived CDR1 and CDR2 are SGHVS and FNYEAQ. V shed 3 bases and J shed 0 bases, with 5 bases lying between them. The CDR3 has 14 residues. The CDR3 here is CASSLATTNEKLFF. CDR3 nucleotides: TGTGCCAGCAGCTTGGCCACAACTAATGAAAAACTGTTTTTT.

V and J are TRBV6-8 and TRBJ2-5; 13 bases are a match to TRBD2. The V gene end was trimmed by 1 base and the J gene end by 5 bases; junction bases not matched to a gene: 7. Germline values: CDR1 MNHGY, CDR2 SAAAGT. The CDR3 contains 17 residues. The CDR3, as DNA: TGTGCCAGCAGTTACTGGGGACTAGCGGGGAGTGTGGAGACCCAGTACTTC. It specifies CASSYWGLAGSVETQYF.

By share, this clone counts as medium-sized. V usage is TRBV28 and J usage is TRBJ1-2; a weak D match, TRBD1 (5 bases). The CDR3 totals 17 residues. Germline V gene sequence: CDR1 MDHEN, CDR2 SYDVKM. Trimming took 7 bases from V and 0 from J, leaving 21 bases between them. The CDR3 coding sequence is TGTGCCAGCAACGCGGGGACGGAGACTTTTCCTAACTATGGCTACACCTTC. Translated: CASNAGTETFPNYGYTF.